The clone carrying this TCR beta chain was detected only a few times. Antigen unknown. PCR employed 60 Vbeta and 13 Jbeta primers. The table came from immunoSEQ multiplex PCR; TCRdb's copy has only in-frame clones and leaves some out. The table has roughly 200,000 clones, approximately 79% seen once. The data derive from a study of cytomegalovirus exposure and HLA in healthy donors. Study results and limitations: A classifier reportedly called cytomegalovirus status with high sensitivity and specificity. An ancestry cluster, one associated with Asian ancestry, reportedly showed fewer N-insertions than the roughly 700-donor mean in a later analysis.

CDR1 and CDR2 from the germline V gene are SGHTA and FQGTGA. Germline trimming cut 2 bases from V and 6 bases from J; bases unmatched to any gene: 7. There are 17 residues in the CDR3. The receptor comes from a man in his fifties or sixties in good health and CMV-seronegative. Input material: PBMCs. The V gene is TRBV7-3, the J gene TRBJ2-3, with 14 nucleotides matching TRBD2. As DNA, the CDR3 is TGTGCCAGCAGCTTAGAAGGGACTAGCGGGAGATTCGATACGCAGTATTTT. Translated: CASSLEGTSGRFDTQYF.